Sequencing of this TCR beta chain was carried out in a study of cytomegalovirus exposure and HLA in healthy donors. Study results and caveats: On later analysis, the bulk of CMV-associated TCR beta chains appeared to be HLA-restricted. Most TCR beta V segments were productive about 87% or about 30% of the time in an earlier analysis.

In its sample, this clone was seen a few times. Its antigen is currently unknown. With 60 Vbeta and 13 Jbeta primers, the PCR was carried out. Repertoires were generated with immunoSEQ multiplex PCR, while TCRdb's copy carries only in-frame clones and drops some. This sample has 70,000 or so clones, with more than 75% found just once. V gave up 0 bases and J gave up 11 bases, with 7 bases separating them. Per the germline V gene, CDR1 is SGHDN and CDR2 is FVKESK. This CDR3 contains 12 residues. This chain connects TRBV14 to TRBJ1-4; D unresolved. This TCR came from a man aged 18 to 35 in good health and CMV-seropositive. The specimen sequenced was PBMCs. This chain's CDR3 is CASSQDRGKLFF. CDR3 nucleotides: TGTGCCAGCAGCCAAGATCGAGGGAAACTGTTTTTT.